Shown below are 5 T cell receptor beta chains from a single sample sequenced in a study of T cell repertoires in cytomegalovirus infection. Using its own MiXCR run on the reads, TCRdb lists one record per CDR3 protein. Of some 220,000 distinct CDR3 sequences listed, roughly 34% are singletons. The antigens of these receptors remain unknown. This specimen consisted of CD8+ T cells from cultured PBMCs, obtained from culture after CMV antigen stimulation. Receptors originate from a human donor in good health (CMV status not recorded). Some clones in this sample may be carry-over from other donors' samples.

The chain employs TRBV24-1 and TRBJ1-4, with D possibly being TRBD1 (5 bases). CDR1 is KGHDR and CDR2 is SFDVKD in the germline V gene. CDR3 length: 14 amino acids. V gave up 4 bases and J gave up 8 bases, with 13 bases separating them. This chain's CDR3 is CATSDSGTEEKLFF. The CDR3 DNA sequence: TGTGCCACCAGTGACTCCGGGACGGAAGAAAAACTGTTTTTT.

This clonotype was seen a few times. The chain uses TRBV7-9 and TRBJ2-6; 8 positions match TRBD1. This CDR3 region has 19 residues. Germline V gene data show CDR1 as SEHNR and CDR2 as FQNEAQ (reference sequence). V was clipped by 5 bases and J by 0 bases; unmatched bases: 12. The CDR3 region is CASSRSPGQDISGANVLTF. CDR3 DNA sequence: TGTGCCAGCAGCCGATCCCCGGGACAGGATATCTCTGGGGCCAACGTCCTGACTTTC.

This clonotype was seen at least ten times. V and J are TRBV7-6 and TRBJ2-7; the D gene is possibly TRBD1 (6 bases). Germline V gene data show CDR1 as SGHVS and CDR2 as FNYEAQ. V was shortened by 5 bases and J by 8 bases, with 16 bases between the two germline ends. CDR3 size: 13 residues. Written as DNA, the CDR3 is TGTGCCAGCAGCCGCGGGTCCGGGGACAAGCAGTACTTC. This codes for CASSRGSGDKQYF. Complete variable domain (other parts from reference TRBV7-6 and TRBJ2-7): GAGVSQSPRYKVTKRGQDVALRCDPISGHVSLYWYRQALGQGPEFLTYFNYEAQQDKSGLPNDRFSAERPEGSISTLTIQRTEQRDSAMYRCASSRGSGDKQYFGPGTRLTVT.

The chain couples TRBV11-2 to TRBJ2-3, with 9 bases fitting TRBD2. Germline loops: CDR1 SGHAT, CDR2 FQNNGV. V shed 4 bases, J shed 4 bases, and the junction held 6 bases outside the gene matches. The CDR3 covers 15 residues. The CDR3 sequence is CASSYNSGGADTQYF. CDR3 in DNA: TGTGCCAGCAGCTACAATAGCGGGGGTGCAGATACGCAGTATTTT.

This rearrangement joins TRBV12-3 or TRBV12-4 to TRBJ2-3; tentative D call: TRBD1 (5 bases). V was pared by 3 bases and J by 1 base, with 8 bases between. The length of the CDR3 is 14 residues. The CDR3, as DNA: TGTGCCAGCAGTTTTGGCAGGGGCACAGATACGCAGTATTTT. It codes for CASSFGRGTDTQYF.